Following are 19 T cell receptor beta chains from one sample sequenced in a study of identical twins. TCRdb used MiXCR to reprocess the 5' RACE reads, holding one entry per CDR3 protein. The data hold hundreds of thousands of distinct CDR3 sequences, with approximately 9% observed a single time. The sample was also reused in another study, on yellow fever vaccine responses in identical twins.

Input material: PBMCs. The receptors stem from a woman aged 18-29 years in good health.

This clonotype showed up many times. V is TRBV12-3 or TRBV12-4 and J is TRBJ1-5; D gene uncertain. The CDR3 is 13 residues long. Trimming stripped 3 bases from V and 3 bases from J, with 6 bases between. CDR3 bases: TGTGCCAGCAGTTTCGGGCCCAATCAGCCCCAGCATTTT. It encodes CASSFGPNQPQHF.

Many counts were recorded for this clonotype. The chain couples TRBV7-2 to TRBJ2-1; D gene unclear. Between the trimmed V and J ends, which lost 1 base and 2 bases, there was a span of 6 bases. CDR1 is SGHTA, CDR2 FQGNSA, per germline. CDR3 length equals 14 residues. This chain's CDR3 is CASSLVRTYNEQFF. CDR3 nucleotide sequence: TGTGCCAGCAGCTTAGTCAGAACCTACAATGAGCAGTTCTTC. The entire variable domain, with the rest obtained from reference TRBV7-2 and TRBJ2-1, is as follows: GAGVSQSPSNKVTEKGKDVELRCDPISGHTALYWYRQSLGQGLEFLIYFQGNSAPDKSGLPSDRFSAERTGGSVSTLTIQRTQQEDSAVYLCASSLVRTYNEQFFGPGTRLTVL.

This sequence joins TRBV12-3 or TRBV12-4 and TRBJ2-7; TRBD2 aligns across 13 bases. V lost 5 bases to trimming and J lost 6 bases; unmatched junction nucleotides: 7. This CDR3 is built from 15 residues. The CDR3 sequence is CASSPGLAGQGEQYF. The DNA of the CDR3 is TGTGCCAGCAGTCCGGGACTAGCGGGACAAGGCGAGCAGTACTTC.

The rearrangement joins TRBV6-1 to TRBJ2-7, with D maybe TRBD1 (6 bases). CDR3 length: 14 residues. Germline assignment: CDR1 MNHNS and CDR2 SASEGT. The V and J ends lost 6 bases and 0 bases respectively, with 12 bases between them. CDR3 bases: TGTGCCAGCAGGGATCGGGACACCTCCTACGAGCAGTACTTC. This encodes CASRDRDTSYEQYF.

The table lists this clonotype with a few counts. This rearrangement joins TRBV27 to TRBJ2-1, with D uncertain. The CDR3 loop spans 15 amino acids. Trimming removed 0 bases from V and 0 bases from J, with 6 bases in between. The V gene's germline CDR1 is MNHEY and CDR2 SMNVEV (reference sequence). CDR3 sequence: CASSLSPSSYNEQFF. Here the CDR3 DNA reads TGTGCCAGCAGTTTATCCCCGAGCTCCTACAATGAGCAGTTCTTC.

A few counts support this clonotype. This chain links TRBV30 with TRBJ1-2, with D tentatively TRBD1 (5 bases). The CDR3 consists of 11 residues. CDR1 is GTSNPN, CDR2 SVGIG, per germline (reference sequence). V gave up 4 bases and J gave up 7 bases, with 10 bases separating them. CDR3 loop: CAWIGRAGYTF. In DNA form, the CDR3 reads TGTGCCTGGATTGGCAGGGCTGGCTACACCTTC.

In its sample, this clonotype was seen many times. The CDR3 coding sequence is TGTGCCAGCAGCCAAGGCCGGGGAGCACACACAGATACGCAGTATTTT. It encodes CASSQGRGAHTDTQYF. The chain employs TRBV3-1 and TRBJ2-3; a weak D match, TRBD2 (5 bases). The germline V and J ends were trimmed by 1 base and 2 bases, with 13 bases remaining between them. CDR3 size: 16 residues. Germline V CDR1 and CDR2: LGHDT, YNNKEL (reference sequence).

This clonotype was observed a handful of times. The chain uses TRBV12-3 or TRBV12-4 and TRBJ1-3; no firm D call. The V gene lost 6 bases and the J gene lost 0 bases, with 12 bases spanning the gap. The CDR3 is 15 residues long. Here the CDR3 DNA reads TGTGCCAGCAGGGCAGGTCTTTACTCTGGAAACACCATATATTTT. Translated: CASRAGLYSGNTIYF.

This clonotype was counted at least ten times. The chain carries TRBV7-9 and TRBJ1-6, with a possible D match to TRBD1 (6 bases). Germline V gives CDR1 SEHNR, CDR2 FQNEAQ (reference sequence). CDR3 length: 14 amino acids. V dropped 6 bases and J dropped 5 bases, with 11 bases sitting between them. The CDR3 protein is CASSLTGNNSPLHF. In DNA form, the CDR3 reads TGTGCCAGCAGTCTAACAGGGAATAATTCACCCCTCCACTTT.

In this sample, this clonotype turned up many times. V and J are TRBV28 and TRBJ1-1; 10 bases are shared with TRBD1. CDR1 MDHEN and CDR2 SYDVKM come from the germline V gene. Trimming at V came to 5 bases and at J to 1 base, leaving 7 bases not matched to a gene. The CDR3 has 16 amino acids. This CDR3 reads CASSPRDRGRNTEAFF. DNA for the CDR3: TGTGCCAGCAGTCCCCGGGACAGGGGACGGAACACTGAAGCTTTCTTT.

The sample holds many counts of this clonotype. V usage is TRBV4-1 and J usage is TRBJ2-1; D unclear. The CDR3 runs 15 residues. Germline-derived CDR1 and CDR2 are MGHRA and YSYEKL. V was clipped by 6 bases and J by 0 bases, with 12 bases between them. The CDR3 here is CASRDQRVSYNEQFF. The DNA of the CDR3 is TGCGCCAGCAGAGACCAGCGTGTCTCCTACAATGAGCAGTTCTTC.

The table lists this clonotype with a few counts. The J gene is TRBJ2-1, the V gene TRBV29-1, with 12 bases matching TRBD1. Losses at the gene ends were 4 bases for V and 8 bases for J; bases not matched to a gene: 9. The CDR3 is 15 residues long. Looked up from germline, CDR1 is SQVTM and CDR2 is ANQGSEA. CDR3 coding DNA: TGCAGCGTTGTCCCCCGGGACAGGGGGCTCGATGAGCAGTTCTTC. Its translation is CSVVPRDRGLDEQFF.

CDR3 DNA: TGCAGTGCTAAACAAGGGACGGCTAGCACAGATACGCAGTATTTT. Translated: CSAKQGTASTDTQYF. The chain is built from TRBV20-1 and TRBJ2-3; D may correspond to TRBD1 or TRBD2 (5 bases each). CDR3 length: 15 amino acids. Germline CDR1 and CDR2: DFQATT and SNEGSKA (reference sequence). Trimming pared 4 bases from V and 0 bases from J, leaving 14 bases between.

V and J are TRBV20-1 and TRBJ2-7, with 10 nucleotides matching TRBD2. Looked up from germline, CDR1 is DFQATT and CDR2 is SNEGSKA (reference sequence). The CDR3 loop spans 15 amino acids. Trimming cost V 0 bases and J 7 bases; bases outside gene matches: 9. The chain's CDR3 is CSARDWGTSEDEQYF. DNA for the CDR3: TGCAGTGCTAGAGATTGGGGGACTAGCGAAGATGAGCAGTACTTC.

This clonotype was counted at least ten times. This chain uses TRBV12-3 or TRBV12-4 with TRBJ2-5; D remains ambiguous. The CDR3 has 16 amino acids. Trimming removed 3 bases at V and 5 bases at J, with 19 bases between. The CDR3 spells CASSFGTDVIVETQYF. In DNA, the CDR3 is TGTGCCAGCAGTTTTGGTACGGACGTCATCGTCGAGACCCAGTACTTC.

The sample holds one count of this clonotype. This rearrangement joins TRBV11-2 to TRBJ2-2; D remains unclear. This CDR3 has 18 amino acids. Trimming removed 2 bases from V and 5 bases from J, with 21 bases in between. The germline V gene encodes CDR1 SGHAT and CDR2 FQNNGV. For the CDR3, the DNA is TGTGCCAGCAGCTTAATCCACTCATCAATAATTGCGACCGGGGAGCTGTTTTTT. Residues: CASSLIHSSIIATGELFF.

In its sample, this clonotype was seen a few times. The rearrangement joins TRBV11-2 to TRBJ2-3; TRBD1 matches 9 bases. This CDR3 is built from 18 residues. Germline lookup yields CDR1 SGHAT and CDR2 FQNNGV. V lost 5 bases and J lost 0; bases outside the gene matches: 12. CDR3 in DNA: TGTGCCAGCAGCCCCAGAACCCGGACAGGGGCTAGCACAGATACGCAGTATTTT. It encodes CASSPRTRTGASTDTQYF.

At least ten counts were recorded for this clonotype. The V call is TRBV5-1, the J call TRBJ2-1, with TRBD2 identical over 11 bases. This CDR3 has 16 amino acids. The ends lost 2 bases at V and 1 base at J; junction bases unmatched: 2. CDR1 and CDR2 from the germline V gene are SGHRS and YFSETQ. This chain's CDR3 is CASSFRTSGSYNEQFF. CDR3 nucleotides: TGCGCCAGCAGCTTCCGGACTAGCGGGTCCTACAATGAGCAGTTCTTC.

The chain has TRBV28 and TRBJ2-7, with 7 bases fitting TRBD2. The CDR3 sequence is 15 residues long. Losses at the gene ends were 5 bases for V and 2 bases for J; bases not matched to a gene: 9. Per germline, CDR1 MDHEN and CDR2 SYDVKM. CDR3 loop: CASSGGLSLAYEQYF. The CDR3 DNA sequence: TGTGCCAGCAGTGGGGGACTATCCTTAGCCTACGAGCAGTACTTC.